This T cell receptor (beta chain) was documented in a study of T cells after posttransplantation cyclophosphamide. Study-level results: Later post-transplant blood repertoires were often dominated by donor CD8+ memory clones. Recipient CMV seropositivity and CMV reactivation strongly tracked TRB clonality. Blood and skin or GI T cell repertoires showed limited TRB overlap.

Sequencing used immunoSEQ multiplex PCR; TCRdb keeps in-frame clones, though not all of them. The sample shows under 7,000 clones, just over 90% of them seen only once. CDR1 ENHRY and CDR2 SYGVKD come from the germline V gene. The length of the CDR3 is 14 residues. Germline trimming cut 6 bases from V and 6 bases from J; bases unmatched to any gene: 8. Concerning this clone: Its antigen is not identified.

Busulfan-fludarabine conditioning, marrow transplant, and cyclophosphamide on days +3 and +4 were administered. This TCR came from a female patient aged 50-59 years who received an allogeneic stem cell transplant from a related donor, was CMV-positive, and had no GVHD. Some T cells here may be from the graft donor. This chain uses TRBV10-3 with TRBJ1-5; 7 bases line up with TRBD1. The material was PBMCs, obtained approximately 1,500 days after allogeneic stem cell transplant with posttransplant cyclophosphamide. CDR3 sequence: CAIRNDRDGQPQHF. The CDR3 nucleotides read TGTGCCATCAGAAACGACAGGGACGGTCAGCCCCAGCATTTT.